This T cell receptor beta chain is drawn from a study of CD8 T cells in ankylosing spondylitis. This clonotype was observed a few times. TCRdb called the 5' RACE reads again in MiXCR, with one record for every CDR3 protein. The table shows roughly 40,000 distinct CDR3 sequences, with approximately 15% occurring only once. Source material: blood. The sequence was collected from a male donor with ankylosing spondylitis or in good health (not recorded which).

The CDR3 reads CASSVGMSSTDTQYF. CDR3 in DNA: TGTGCCAGCAGCGTCGGGATGTCTAGCACAGATACGCAGTATTTT. The chain combines TRBV9 with TRBJ2-3; possible D gene TRBD2, 5 bases. Trimming left V 2 bases short and J 0 bases short, with 10 bases between. From germline, CDR1 is SGDLS and CDR2 YYNGEE. There are 15 residues in the CDR3.